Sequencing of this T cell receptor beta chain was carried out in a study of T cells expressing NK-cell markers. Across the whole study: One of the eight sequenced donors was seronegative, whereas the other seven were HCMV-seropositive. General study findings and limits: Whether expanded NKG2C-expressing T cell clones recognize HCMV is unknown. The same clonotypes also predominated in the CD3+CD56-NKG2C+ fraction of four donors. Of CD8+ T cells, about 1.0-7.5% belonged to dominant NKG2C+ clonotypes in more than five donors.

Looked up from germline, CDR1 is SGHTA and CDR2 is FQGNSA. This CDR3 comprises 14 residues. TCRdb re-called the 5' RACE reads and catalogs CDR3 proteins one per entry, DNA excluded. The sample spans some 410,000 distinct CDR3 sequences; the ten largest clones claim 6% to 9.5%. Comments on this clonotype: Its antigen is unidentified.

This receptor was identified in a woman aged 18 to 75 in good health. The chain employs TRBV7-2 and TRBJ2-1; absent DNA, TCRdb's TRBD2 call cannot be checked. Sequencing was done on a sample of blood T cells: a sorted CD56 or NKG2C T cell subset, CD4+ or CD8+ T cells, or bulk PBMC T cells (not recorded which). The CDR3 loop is CASSTSGSYNEQFF. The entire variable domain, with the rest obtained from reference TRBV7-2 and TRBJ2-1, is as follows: GAGVSQSPSNKVTEKGKDVELRCDPISGHTALYWYRQSLGQGLEFLIYFQGNSAPDKSGLPSDRFSAERTGGSVSTLTIQRTQQEDSAVYLCASSTSGSYNEQFFGPGTRLTVL.